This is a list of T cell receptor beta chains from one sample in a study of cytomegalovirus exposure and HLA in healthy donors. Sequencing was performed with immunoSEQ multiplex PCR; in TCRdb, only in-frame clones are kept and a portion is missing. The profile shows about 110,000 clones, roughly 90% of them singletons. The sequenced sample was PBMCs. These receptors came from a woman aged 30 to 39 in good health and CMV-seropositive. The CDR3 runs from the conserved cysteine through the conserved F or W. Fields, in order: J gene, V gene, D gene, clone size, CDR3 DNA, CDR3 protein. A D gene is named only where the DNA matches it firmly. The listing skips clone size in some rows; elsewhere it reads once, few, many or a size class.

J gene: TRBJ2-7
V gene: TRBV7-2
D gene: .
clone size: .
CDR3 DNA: TGTGCCAGCAGCCACCGTTTCCGGGTGACTCTCTACGAGCAGTACTTC
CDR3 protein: CASSHRFRVTLYEQYF

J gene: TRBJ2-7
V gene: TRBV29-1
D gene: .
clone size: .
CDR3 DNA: TGCAGCGTTGAGGCCGGGAAAAGCTCCTACGAGCAGTACTTC
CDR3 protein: CSVEAGKSSYEQYF

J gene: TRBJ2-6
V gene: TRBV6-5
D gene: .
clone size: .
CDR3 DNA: TGTGCCAGCAGTTACTCGAGCTCTGGGGCCAACGTCCTGACTTTC
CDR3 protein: CASSYSSSGANVLTF

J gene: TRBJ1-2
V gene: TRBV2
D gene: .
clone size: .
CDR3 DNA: TGTGCCAGCAGTGACGGGTCTAGTGGCTACACCTTC
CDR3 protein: CASSDGSSGYTF

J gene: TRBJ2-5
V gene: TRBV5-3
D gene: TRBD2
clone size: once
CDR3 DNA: TGTGCCAGAAGGTTTGTTTCTGTCGGGGGGGCCCGGGAGACCCAGTACTTC
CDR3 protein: CARRFVSVGGARETQYF

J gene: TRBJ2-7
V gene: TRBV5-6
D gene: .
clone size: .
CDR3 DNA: TGTGCCAGCAGCCCCACAGGGATCCCCTACGAGCAGTACTTC
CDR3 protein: CASSPTGIPYEQYF

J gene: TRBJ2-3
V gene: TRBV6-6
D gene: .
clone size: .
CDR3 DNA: TGTGCCAGCAGTTTCCTACTCGGAGAGTTGCCAGATACGCAGTATTTT
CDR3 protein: CASSFLLGELPDTQYF

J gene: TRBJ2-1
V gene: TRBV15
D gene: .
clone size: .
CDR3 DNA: TGTGCCACCAGCGGGGGGTATAATGAGCAGTTCTTC
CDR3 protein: CATSGGYNEQFF

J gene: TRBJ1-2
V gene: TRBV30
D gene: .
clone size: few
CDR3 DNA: TGTGCCTGGAGCCGATCCCGGGGAAAGAGGGGCTACACCTTC
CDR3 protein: CAWSRSRGKRGYTF

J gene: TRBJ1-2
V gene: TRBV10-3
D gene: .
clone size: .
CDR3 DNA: TGTGCCATCTCCACCCGTGGGGGGACCTATGGCTACACCTTC
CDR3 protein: CAISTRGGTYGYTF

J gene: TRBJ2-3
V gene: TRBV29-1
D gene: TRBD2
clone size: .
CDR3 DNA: TGCAGCGTTCTGGGGAGGGCTGACACAGATACGCAGTATTTT
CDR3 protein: CSVLGRADTDTQYF

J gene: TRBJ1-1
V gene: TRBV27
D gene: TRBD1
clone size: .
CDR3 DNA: TGTGCCAGCAGTACCCGACAGGGGAGGACTGAAGCTTTCTTT
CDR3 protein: CASSTRQGRTEAFF

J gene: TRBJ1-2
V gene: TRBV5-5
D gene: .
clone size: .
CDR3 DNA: TGTGCCAGCACCTATTCCCTTGGGCATCTCGACTATGGCTACACCTTC
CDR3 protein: CASTYSLGHLDYGYTF

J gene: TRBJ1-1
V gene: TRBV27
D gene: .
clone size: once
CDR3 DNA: TGTGCCAGCAGTGAAGGGGGTTCGGGTTTCACGACTGAAGCTTTCTTT
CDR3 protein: CASSEGGSGFTTEAFF

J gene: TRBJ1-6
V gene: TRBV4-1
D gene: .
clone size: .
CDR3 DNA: TGCGCCAGCAGCCAAGTTTGGGGGCTTAATTCACCCCTCCACTTT
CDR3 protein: CASSQVWGLNSPLHF

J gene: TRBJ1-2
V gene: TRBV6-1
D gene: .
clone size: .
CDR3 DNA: TGTGCCAGCAGTGAAGCACAGGGCGGGTATGGCTACACCTTC
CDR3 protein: CASSEAQGGYGYTF

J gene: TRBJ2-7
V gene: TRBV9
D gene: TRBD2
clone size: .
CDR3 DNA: TGTGCCAGCAGCGTTCGGCGGGAGAGGAACGAGCAGTACTTC
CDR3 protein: CASSVRRERNEQYF

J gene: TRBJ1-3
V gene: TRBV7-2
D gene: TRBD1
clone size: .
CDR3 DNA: TGTGCCAGCAGCACCCGACAGGGTTCAGGAAACACCATATATTTT
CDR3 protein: CASSTRQGSGNTIYF

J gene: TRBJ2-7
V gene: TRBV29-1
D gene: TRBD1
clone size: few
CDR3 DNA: TGCAGCGTGGCGGGACAGGGGAACTACGAGCAGTACTTC
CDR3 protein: CSVAGQGNYEQYF

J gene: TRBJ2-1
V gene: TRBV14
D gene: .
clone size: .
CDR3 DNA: TGTGCCAGCAGCCATACTAGTAGGTCCTACAATGAGCAGTTCTTC
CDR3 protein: CASSHTSRSYNEQFF

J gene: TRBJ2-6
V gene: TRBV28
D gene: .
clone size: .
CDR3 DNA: TGTGCCAGCAGTTCCCGGGGGGCCAACGTCCTGACTTTC
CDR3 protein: CASSSRGANVLTF

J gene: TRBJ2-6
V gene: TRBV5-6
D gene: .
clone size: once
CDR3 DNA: TGTGCCAGCAGCTTGCCCTATGCTTCTGGGGCCAACGTCCTGACTTTC
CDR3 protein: CASSLPYASGANVLTF

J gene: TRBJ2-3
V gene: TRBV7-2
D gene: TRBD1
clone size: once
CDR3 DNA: TGTGCCAGCAGCTTAGGACAGGGGATAGATACGCAGTATTTT
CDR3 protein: CASSLGQGIDTQYF

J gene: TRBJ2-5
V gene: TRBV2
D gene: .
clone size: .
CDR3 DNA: TGTGCCAGCAGTGAATATTCGGAGACCCAGTACTTC
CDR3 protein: CASSEYSETQYF

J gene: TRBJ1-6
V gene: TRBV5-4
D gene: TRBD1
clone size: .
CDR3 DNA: TGTGCCAGCAGCTTGGACAGGGGGAATTCACCCCTCCACTTT
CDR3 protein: CASSLDRGNSPLHF

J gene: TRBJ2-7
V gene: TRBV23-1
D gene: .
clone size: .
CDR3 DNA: TGCGCGCTTCTGAACACAGCACCCTCCTACGAGCAGTACTTC
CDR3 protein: CALLNTAPSYEQYF

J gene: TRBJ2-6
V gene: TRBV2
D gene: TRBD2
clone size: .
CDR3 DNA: TGTGCCAGCAGTGGCGGGAGTGCTGGGGCCAACGTCCTGACTTTC
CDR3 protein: CASSGGSAGANVLTF